The present entry profiles one TCR beta chain with its context. The antigen is not known. Other DNA sequences in the same sample also yield this CDR3. The V end lost 3 bases, the J end lost 0 bases, and 8 bases lay between the germline ends. Per germline, CDR1 GTSNPN and CDR2 SVGIG (reference sequence). CDR3 length: 14 amino acids. The data originate from a study of cytomegalovirus exposure and HLA in healthy donors. General study results and limits: Follow-up analysis found HLA locus-dependent TCR association rates, highest for DRB1 and lowest for HLA-C. Many donors carried some public TCRs, although rarity characterized most TCR sequences. Per a prior analysis, the majority of TCR beta V segments were productive roughly 87% or roughly 30% of the time.

The study ran its PCR with 60 Vbeta and 13 Jbeta primers. Profiling relied on immunoSEQ multiplex PCR, and the TCRdb table lists in-frame clones only, not all of them. Its listing shows 63,000 or so clones. Source material: PBMCs. The chain has TRBV30 and TRBJ2-2, with a weak D call TRBD1 (6 bases). The sequence was obtained from a boy younger than 18 in good health and CMV-seronegative. The CDR3 DNA reads TGTGCCTGGAGGTACAGGGCGAACACCGGGGAGCTGTTTTTT. Protein product: CAWRYRANTGELFF.